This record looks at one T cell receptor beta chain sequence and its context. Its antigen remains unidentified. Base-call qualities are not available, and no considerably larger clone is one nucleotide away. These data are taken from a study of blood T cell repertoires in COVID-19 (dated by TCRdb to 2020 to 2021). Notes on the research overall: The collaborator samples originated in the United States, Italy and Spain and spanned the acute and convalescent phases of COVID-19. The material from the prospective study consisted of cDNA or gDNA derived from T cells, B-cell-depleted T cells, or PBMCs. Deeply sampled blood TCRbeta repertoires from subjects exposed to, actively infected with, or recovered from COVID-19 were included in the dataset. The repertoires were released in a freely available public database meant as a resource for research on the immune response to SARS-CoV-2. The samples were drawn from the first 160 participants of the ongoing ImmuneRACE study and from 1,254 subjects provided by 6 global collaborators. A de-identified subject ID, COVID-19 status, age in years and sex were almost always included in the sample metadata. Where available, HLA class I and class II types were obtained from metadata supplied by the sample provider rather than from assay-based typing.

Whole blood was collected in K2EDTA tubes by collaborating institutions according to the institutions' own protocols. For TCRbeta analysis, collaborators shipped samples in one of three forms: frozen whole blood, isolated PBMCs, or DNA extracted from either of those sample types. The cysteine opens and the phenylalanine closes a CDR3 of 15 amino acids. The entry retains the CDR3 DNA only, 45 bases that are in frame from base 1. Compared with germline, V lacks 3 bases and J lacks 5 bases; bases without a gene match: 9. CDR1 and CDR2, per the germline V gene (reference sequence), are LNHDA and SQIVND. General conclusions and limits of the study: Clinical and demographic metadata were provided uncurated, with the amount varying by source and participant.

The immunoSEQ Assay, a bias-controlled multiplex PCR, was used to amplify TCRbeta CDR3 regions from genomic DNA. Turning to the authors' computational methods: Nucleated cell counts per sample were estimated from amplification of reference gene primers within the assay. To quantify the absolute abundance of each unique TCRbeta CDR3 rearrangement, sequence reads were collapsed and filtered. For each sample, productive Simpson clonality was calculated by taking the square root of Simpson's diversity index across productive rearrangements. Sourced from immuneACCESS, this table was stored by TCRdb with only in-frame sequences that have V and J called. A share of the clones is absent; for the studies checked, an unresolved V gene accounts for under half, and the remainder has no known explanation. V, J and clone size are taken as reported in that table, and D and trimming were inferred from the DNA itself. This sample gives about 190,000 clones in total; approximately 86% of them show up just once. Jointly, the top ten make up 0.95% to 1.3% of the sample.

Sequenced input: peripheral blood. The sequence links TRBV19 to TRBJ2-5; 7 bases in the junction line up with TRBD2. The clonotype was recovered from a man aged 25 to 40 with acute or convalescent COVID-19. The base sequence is TGTGCCAGTAGTATCATGGACGGGAGGCGGGAGACCCAGTACTTC. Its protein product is CASSIMDGRRETQYF. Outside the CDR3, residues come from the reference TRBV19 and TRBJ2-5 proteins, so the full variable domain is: DGGITQSPKYLFRKEGQNVTLSCEQNLNHDAMYWYRQDPGQGLRLIYYSQIVNDFQKGDIAEGYSVSREKKESFPLTVTSAQKNPTAFYLCASSIMDGRRETQYFGPGTRLLVL.